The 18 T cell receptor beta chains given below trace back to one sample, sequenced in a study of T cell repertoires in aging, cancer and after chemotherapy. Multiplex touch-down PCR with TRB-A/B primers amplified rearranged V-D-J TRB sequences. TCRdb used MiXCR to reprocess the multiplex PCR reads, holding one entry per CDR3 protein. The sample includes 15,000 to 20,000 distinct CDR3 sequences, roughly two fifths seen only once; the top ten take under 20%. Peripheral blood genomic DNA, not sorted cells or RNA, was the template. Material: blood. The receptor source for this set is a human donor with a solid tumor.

In nucleotides, the CDR3 is TGTGCCAGCAGCCCATTGGGGGGGCCGGGTCAGCCCCAGCATTTT. This translates into CASSPLGGPGQPQHF. The chain uses TRBV7-9 and TRBJ1-5; D might be TRBD1 (6 bases). The CDR3 sequence is 15 residues long. V lost 5 bases to trimming and J lost 6 bases, with 17 bases between them. Germline loops: CDR1 SEHNR, CDR2 FQNEAQ (reference sequence).

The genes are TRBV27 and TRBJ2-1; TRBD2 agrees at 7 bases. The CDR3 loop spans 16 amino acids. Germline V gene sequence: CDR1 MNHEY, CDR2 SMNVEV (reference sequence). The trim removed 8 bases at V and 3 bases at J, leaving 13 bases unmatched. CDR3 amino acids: CASYPLSSGFYNEQFF. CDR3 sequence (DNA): TGTGCCAGCTACCCCCTATCTAGCGGATTCTACAATGAGCAGTTCTTC.

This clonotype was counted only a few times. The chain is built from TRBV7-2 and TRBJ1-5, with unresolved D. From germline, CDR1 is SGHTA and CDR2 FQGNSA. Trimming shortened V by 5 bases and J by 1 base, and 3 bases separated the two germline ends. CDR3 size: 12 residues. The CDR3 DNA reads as TGTGCCAGCAGCCAGAGCAATCAGCCCCAGCATTTT. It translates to CASSQSNQPQHF.

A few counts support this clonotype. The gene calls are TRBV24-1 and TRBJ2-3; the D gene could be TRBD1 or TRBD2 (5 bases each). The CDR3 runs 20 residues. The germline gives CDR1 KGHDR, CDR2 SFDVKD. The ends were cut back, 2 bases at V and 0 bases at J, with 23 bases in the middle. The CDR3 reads CATSDSRSAGARKSTDTQYF. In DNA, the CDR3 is TGTGCCACCAGTGATTCGCGGAGCGCCGGGGCCCGAAAAAGCACAGATACGCAGTATTTT.

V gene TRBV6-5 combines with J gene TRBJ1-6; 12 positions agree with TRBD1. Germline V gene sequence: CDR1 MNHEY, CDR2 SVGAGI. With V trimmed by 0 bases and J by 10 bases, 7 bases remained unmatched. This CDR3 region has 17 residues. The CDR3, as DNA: TGTGCCAGCAGTTACTCTCCCGGGACAGGGGGCGAATCACCCCTCCACTTT. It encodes CASSYSPGTGGESPLHF.

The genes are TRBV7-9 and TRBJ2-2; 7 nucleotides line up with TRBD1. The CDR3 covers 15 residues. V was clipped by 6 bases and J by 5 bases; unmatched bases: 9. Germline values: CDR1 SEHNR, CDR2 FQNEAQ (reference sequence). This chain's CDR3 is CASSDRVRGTGELFF. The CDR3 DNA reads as TGTGCCAGCAGTGACAGGGTCCGGGGAACCGGGGAGCTGTTTTTT.

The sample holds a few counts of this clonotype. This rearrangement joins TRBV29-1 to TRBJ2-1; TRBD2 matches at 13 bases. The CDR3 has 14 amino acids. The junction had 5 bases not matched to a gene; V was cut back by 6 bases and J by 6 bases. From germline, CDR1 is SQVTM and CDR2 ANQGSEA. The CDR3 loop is CSVGLAGAVNEQFF. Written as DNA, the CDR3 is TGCAGCGTCGGACTAGCGGGAGCGGTCAATGAGCAGTTCTTC.

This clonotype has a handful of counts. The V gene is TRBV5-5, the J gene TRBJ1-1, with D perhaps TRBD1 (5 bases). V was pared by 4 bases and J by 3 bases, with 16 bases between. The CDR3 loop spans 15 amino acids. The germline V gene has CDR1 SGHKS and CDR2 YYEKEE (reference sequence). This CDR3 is CASSLSGTVDTEAFF. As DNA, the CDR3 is TGTGCCAGCAGCCTCTCCGGGACGGTGGACACTGAAGCTTTCTTT. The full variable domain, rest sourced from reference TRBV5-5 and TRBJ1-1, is DAGVTQSPTHLIKTRGQQVTLRCSPISGHKSVSWYQQVLGQGPQFIFQYYEKEERGRGNFPDRFSARQFPNYSSELNVNALLLGDSALYLCASSLSGTVDTEAFFGQGTRLTVV.

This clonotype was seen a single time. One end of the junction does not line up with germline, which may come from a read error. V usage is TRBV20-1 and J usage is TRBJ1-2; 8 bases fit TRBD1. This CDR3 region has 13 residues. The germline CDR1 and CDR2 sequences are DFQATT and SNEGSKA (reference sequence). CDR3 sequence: CSRPKQGEDGYTF. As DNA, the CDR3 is TGCAGTCGGCCAAAACAGGGGGAGGATGGCTACACTTTC.

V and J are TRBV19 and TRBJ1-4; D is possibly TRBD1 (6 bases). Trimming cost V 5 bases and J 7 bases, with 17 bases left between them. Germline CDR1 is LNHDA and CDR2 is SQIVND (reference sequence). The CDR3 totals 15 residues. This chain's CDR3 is CASSWGTGGIEKLFF. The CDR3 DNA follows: TGTGCCAGTAGTTGGGGGACTGGGGGCATTGAAAAACTGTTTTTT.

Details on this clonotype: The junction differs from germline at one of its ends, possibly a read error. CDR3 sequence: CAISESKGNSGETQYF. CDR3 nucleotides: TGTGCCATCAGTGAGTCGAAAGGCAACTCGGGGGAGACCCAGTACTTC. The chain joins TRBV6-6 to TRBJ2-5; a weak D match, TRBD2 (5 bases). The CDR3 is made up of 16 amino acids. CDR1 and CDR2 (germline): MNHNY, SVGAGI (reference sequence).

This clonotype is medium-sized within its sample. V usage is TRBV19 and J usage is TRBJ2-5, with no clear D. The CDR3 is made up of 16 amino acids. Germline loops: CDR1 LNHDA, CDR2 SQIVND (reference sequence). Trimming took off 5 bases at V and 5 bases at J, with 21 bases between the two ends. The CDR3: CASSPGLGQLPETQYF. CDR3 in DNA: TGTGCCAGTAGTCCTGGTCTAGGCCAGTTGCCGGAGACCCAGTACTTC.

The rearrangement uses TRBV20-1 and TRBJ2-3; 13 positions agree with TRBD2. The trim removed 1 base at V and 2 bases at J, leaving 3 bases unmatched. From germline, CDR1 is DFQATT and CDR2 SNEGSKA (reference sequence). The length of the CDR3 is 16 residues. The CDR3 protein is CSARALAGGDTDTQYF. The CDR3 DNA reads TGCAGTGCTAGAGCACTAGCGGGGGGGGACACAGATACGCAGTATTTT.

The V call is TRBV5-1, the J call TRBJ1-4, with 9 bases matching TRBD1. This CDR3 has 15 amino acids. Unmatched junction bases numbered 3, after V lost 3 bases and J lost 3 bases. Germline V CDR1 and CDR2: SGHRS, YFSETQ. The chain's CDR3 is CASSSGQGPNEKLFF. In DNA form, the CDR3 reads TGCGCCAGCAGCTCGGGACAGGGACCTAATGAAAAACTGTTTTTT.

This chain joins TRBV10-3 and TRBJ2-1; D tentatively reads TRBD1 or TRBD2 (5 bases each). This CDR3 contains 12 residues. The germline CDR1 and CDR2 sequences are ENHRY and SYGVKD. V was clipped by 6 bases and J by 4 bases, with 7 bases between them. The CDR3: CAIRGTYNEQFF. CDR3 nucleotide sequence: TGTGCCATCAGGGGGACGTACAATGAGCAGTTCTTC.

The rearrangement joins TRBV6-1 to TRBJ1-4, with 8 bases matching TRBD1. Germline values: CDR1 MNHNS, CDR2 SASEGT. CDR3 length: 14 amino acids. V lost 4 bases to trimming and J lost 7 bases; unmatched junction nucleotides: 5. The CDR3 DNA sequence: TGTGCCAGCAGTGGAACAGGGGGGAGTGAAAAACTGTTTTTT. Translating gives CASSGTGGSEKLFF.

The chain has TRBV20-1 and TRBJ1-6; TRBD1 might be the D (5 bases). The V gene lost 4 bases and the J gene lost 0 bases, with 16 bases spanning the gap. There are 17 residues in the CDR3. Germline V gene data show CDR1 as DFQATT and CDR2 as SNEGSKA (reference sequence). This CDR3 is CSATPGTEDSYNSPLHF. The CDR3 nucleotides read TGCAGTGCTACACCCGGGACCGAGGACTCCTATAATTCACCCCTCCACTTT.

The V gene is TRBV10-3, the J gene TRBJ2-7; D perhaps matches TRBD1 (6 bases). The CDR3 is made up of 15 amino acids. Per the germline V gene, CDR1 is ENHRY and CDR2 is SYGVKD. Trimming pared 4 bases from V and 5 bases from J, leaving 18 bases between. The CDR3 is CAISGLGQVGDEQYF. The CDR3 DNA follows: TGTGCCATCAGTGGCTTGGGACAAGTCGGCGACGAGCAGTACTTC.